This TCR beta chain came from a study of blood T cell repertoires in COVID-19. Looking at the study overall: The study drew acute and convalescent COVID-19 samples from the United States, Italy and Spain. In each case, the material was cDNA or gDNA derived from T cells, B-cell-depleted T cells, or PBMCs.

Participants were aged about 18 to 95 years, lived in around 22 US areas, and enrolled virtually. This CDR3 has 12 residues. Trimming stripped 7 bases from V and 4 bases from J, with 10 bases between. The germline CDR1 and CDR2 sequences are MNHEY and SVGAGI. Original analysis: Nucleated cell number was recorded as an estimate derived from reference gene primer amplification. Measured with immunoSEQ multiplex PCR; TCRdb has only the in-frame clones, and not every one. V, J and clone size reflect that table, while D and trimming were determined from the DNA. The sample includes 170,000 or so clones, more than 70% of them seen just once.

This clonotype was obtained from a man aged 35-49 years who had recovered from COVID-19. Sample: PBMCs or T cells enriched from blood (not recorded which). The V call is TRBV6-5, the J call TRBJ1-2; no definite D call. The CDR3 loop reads CASTEQSYGYTF. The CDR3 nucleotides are TGTGCCAGCACGGAACAGTCCTATGGCTACACCTTC.